The 32 T cell receptor beta chains presented below share a single source sample, sequenced in a study of human T cells and chemical hapten exposure. Time point of the sample: pre-sensitization, week 0. Stated treatment: therapeutic diphenylcyclopropenone sensitization with weekly scalp DPC. TCRdb called the RACE reads again in MiXCR, with one record for every CDR3 protein. The table includes 350,000 to 450,000 distinct CDR3 sequences, 4.5% to 6% detected once. The input for sequencing was whole blood, taken in connection with sensitization to the hapten diphenylcyclopropenone (DPC). The receptor set was obtained from a woman between 50 and 59 years old with alopecia areata. Some clones in this sample may be carry-over from other donors' samples.

This clonotype was picked up a small number of times. CDR3 coding DNA: TGTGCCAGCAGCTTGGCCCCTTTCTACGAGCAGTACTTC. As protein: CASSLAPFYEQYF. The chain has TRBV5-5 and TRBJ2-7; no firm D call. The germline gives CDR1 SGHKS, CDR2 YYEKEE (reference sequence). V was shortened by 0 bases and J by 3 bases, with 7 bases between the two germline ends. This CDR3 comprises 13 residues.

Details on this clonotype: Just one base apart from a much larger clone, this may be a read error. This chain connects TRBV24-1 to TRBJ2-7; D gene ambiguous. The J call is doubtful: the DNA matches TRBJ2-1 better. CDR3 length equals 15 residues. The V gene's germline CDR1 is KGHDR and CDR2 SFDVKD. DNA for the CDR3: TGTGCCATCGGTTATCGGTCGGAAGTGGAGCACGAGCAGTTCTTC. This encodes CAIGYRSEVEHEQFF.

This clonotype was counted a few times. This chain connects TRBV20-1 to TRBJ2-1; no clear D gene. The CDR3 length is 10 residues. V lost 3 bases, J lost 10 bases, and 7 bases lay in between. Germline loops: CDR1 DFQATT, CDR2 SNEGSKA (reference sequence). DNA for the CDR3: TGCAGTGCTAGCTCCGGGGAGCAGTTCTTC. Translating gives CSASSGEQFF.

The chain joins TRBV3-1 to TRBJ1-1, with D tentatively TRBD1 (5 bases). This CDR3 is built from 14 residues. Trimming pared 3 bases from V and 10 bases from J, leaving 18 bases between. Germline CDR1 reads LGHDT; CDR2 reads YNNKEL (reference sequence). The CDR3, as DNA: TGTGCCAGCAGCCATGCCCGGACGGTCCAGGGAGCTTTCTTT. It yields the protein CASSHARTVQGAFF.

This clonotype came up a few times. The chain uses TRBV7-9 and TRBJ1-1; maybe TRBD1 (5 bases). V shed 3 bases and J shed 7 bases, with 9 bases lying between them. The CDR3 spans 12 residues. Germline values: CDR1 SEHNR, CDR2 FQNEAQ (reference sequence). In DNA form, the CDR3 reads TGTGCCAGCAGCTTTAGGCAGGGTGAAGCTTTCTTT. Protein product: CASSFRQGEAFF.

The table lists this clonotype with many counts. The V and J genes are TRBV4-1 and TRBJ2-3, with D possibly matching TRBD2 (6 bases). The V and J ends lost 0 bases and 4 bases respectively, with 17 bases between them. The CDR3 length is 17 residues. Germline-derived CDR1 and CDR2 are MGHRA and YSYEKL. CDR3 amino acids: CASSQDQGTLDSDTQYF. The CDR3 DNA reads as TGCGCCAGCAGCCAAGATCAAGGGACTCTAGATTCAGATACGCAGTATTTT.

This clonotype occurred many times. This chain links TRBV29-1 with TRBJ2-1; D remains ambiguous. The germline V gene encodes CDR1 SQVTM and CDR2 ANQGSEA. Trimming stripped 2 bases from V and 4 bases from J, with 9 bases between. CDR3 length: 13 amino acids. Written as DNA, the CDR3 is TGCAGCGTTGAAAGGTCGGAGTACAATGAGCAGTTCTTC. It encodes CSVERSEYNEQFF.

This clonotype was seen ten or more times. The gene calls are TRBV29-1 and TRBJ2-7; unclear D gene. Deletions cut 4 bases from V and 6 bases from J, with 7 bases between. The CDR3 spans 10 residues. In germline, CDR1 is SQVTM, CDR2 ANQGSEA. CDR3 in amino acids: CSVGLGEQYF. The CDR3 nucleotides read TGCAGCGTTGGTCTCGGCGAGCAGTACTTC.

This clonotype has more than one count but fewer than ten. This chain uses TRBV18 with TRBJ1-2; TRBD1 agrees at 9 bases. The length of the CDR3 is 15 residues. Trimming cost V 6 bases and J 6 bases; bases outside gene matches: 11. The germline gives CDR1 KGHSH, CDR2 LQKENI. The CDR3 region is CASSRGTGMDDGYTF. The CDR3, as DNA: TGTGCCAGCTCTCGTGGGACAGGGATGGACGATGGCTACACCTTC.

This clonotype has a handful of counts. The genes are TRBV18 and TRBJ1-5; possibly TRBD1 for D (5 bases). The CDR3 sequence is 13 residues long. The germline V and J ends were trimmed by 2 bases and 6 bases, with 8 bases remaining between them. Germline values: CDR1 KGHSH, CDR2 LQKENI. The DNA of the CDR3 is TGTGCCAGCTCACCAGGGGCGGCTCAGCCCCAGCATTTT. Its translation is CASSPGAAQPQHF.

This clonotype occurred many times. The chain has TRBV13 and TRBJ2-1, with TRBD2 identical over 7 bases. Germline V gene sequence: CDR1 PRHDT, CDR2 FYEKMQ (reference sequence). This CDR3 comprises 16 residues. V lost 5 bases, J lost 0 bases, and 7 bases stayed unmatched. The CDR3 is CASSLAEASSYNEQFF. The CDR3, as DNA: TGTGCCAGCAGCCTAGCGGAGGCGAGCTCCTACAATGAGCAGTTCTTC.

This clonotype was counted a few times. V usage is TRBV6-2 or TRBV6-3 and J usage is TRBJ2-1; the match to TRBD2 covers 11 bases. CDR1 and CDR2 from the germline V gene are MNHEY and SVGEGT. The CDR3 runs to 17 residues. V shed 1 base, J shed 8 bases, and the junction held 10 bases outside the gene matches. The CDR3 sequence: CASSYLGTSGHADEQFF. The CDR3 DNA follows: TGTGCCAGCAGTTACTTAGGGACTAGCGGTCATGCGGATGAGCAGTTCTTC.

This clonotype was counted at least ten times. The chain links TRBV4-3 to TRBJ1-6; 7 bases line up with TRBD1. The CDR3 contains 15 residues. Germline loops: CDR1 LGHNA, CDR2 YSLEER. V shed 3 bases, J shed 7 bases, and the junction held 6 bases outside the gene matches. The CDR3: CASSHADRINSPLHF. The DNA of the CDR3 is TGCGCCAGCAGCCACGCGGACAGGATAAATTCACCCCTCCACTTT.

This clonotype was recorded a few times. This sequence joins TRBV27 and TRBJ1-5; D gene ambiguous. There are 13 residues in the CDR3. The germline V and J ends were trimmed by 6 bases and 0 bases, with 6 bases remaining between them. Germline CDR1 reads MNHEY; CDR2 reads SMNVEV (reference sequence). The CDR3 DNA reads TGTGCCAGCAGCCACTATAGCAATCAGCCCCAGCATTTT. Protein product: CASSHYSNQPQHF.

This clonotype turned up a few times. The chain is built from TRBV12-3 or TRBV12-4 and TRBJ1-1, with a tentative D call TRBD1 (5 bases). The V and J ends lost 4 bases and 3 bases respectively, with 9 bases between them. This CDR3 comprises 13 residues. The CDR3 region is CASSYKGHTEAFF. The CDR3, as DNA: TGTGCCAGCAGTTATAAGGGGCACACTGAAGCTTTCTTT.

In its sample, this clonotype was seen many times. The chain joins TRBV4-1 to TRBJ2-3, with D uncertain. The V and J ends lost 4 bases and 4 bases respectively, with 9 bases between them. The CDR3 loop spans 13 amino acids. Per germline, CDR1 MGHRA and CDR2 YSYEKL. CDR3 coding DNA: TGCGCCAGCAGCCCCATTAGGGCAGATACGCAGTATTTT. Protein product: CASSPIRADTQYF.

This clonotype showed up just a few times. DNA of the CDR3: TGTGCCAGCAGCCTGAGCGGGCCCGCGGTCGATGAGCAGTTCTTC. Its protein is CASSLSGPAVDEQFF. The V and J genes are TRBV7-9 and TRBJ2-1, with D possibly TRBD2 on 6 matching bases. V was cut by 5 bases and J by 8 bases, with 19 bases left in between. In germline, CDR1 is SEHNR, CDR2 FQNEAQ (reference sequence). There are 15 residues in the CDR3.

This clonotype was seen a handful of times. The chain uses TRBV4-3 and TRBJ2-1; D remains ambiguous. With 0 bases removed from V and 9 bases from J, the gap between germline ends came to 12 bases. In germline, CDR1 is LGHNA, CDR2 YSLEER. This CDR3 region has 14 residues. CDR3 sequence reads: CASSQDQGYGEQFF. For the CDR3, the DNA is TGCGCCAGCAGCCAAGATCAAGGGTATGGTGAGCAGTTCTTC.

The chain links TRBV5-4 to TRBJ2-6, with D possibly being TRBD1 (5 bases). The germline V gene has CDR1 SGHNT and CDR2 YYREEE (reference sequence). This CDR3 region has 16 residues. Trimming took 0 bases from V and 1 from J, leaving 8 bases between them. Here the CDR3 DNA reads TGTGCCAGCAGCTTGGATCCAGGGTCTGGGGCCAACGTCCTGACTTTC. Translated: CASSLDPGSGANVLTF.

This clonotype has a count of ten or more. The CDR3 sequence: CASSSSDRVTDTQYF. The CDR3 bases are TGTGCCAGCAGCTCATCGGACAGAGTCACAGATACGCAGTATTTT. The V and J genes are TRBV6-1 and TRBJ2-3; D possibly corresponds to TRBD1 (6 bases). V was shortened by 6 bases and J by 2 bases, with 15 bases between the two germline ends. Germline values: CDR1 MNHNS, CDR2 SASEGT. The CDR3 contains 15 residues.

Only a few counts were recorded for this clonotype. The V and J genes are TRBV29-1 and TRBJ2-3; D not resolved. V lost 4 bases, J lost 6 bases, and 11 bases lay in between. This CDR3 has 12 residues. Germline loops: CDR1 SQVTM, CDR2 ANQGSEA. This chain's CDR3 is CSVVAPADTQYF. The CDR3 coding sequence is TGCAGCGTTGTTGCGCCCGCTGATACGCAGTATTTT.

This clonotype appeared once. The rearrangement joins TRBV6-2 or TRBV6-3 to TRBJ2-2; no definite D call. The CDR3 has 13 residues. The V gene lost 7 bases and the J gene lost 10 bases, with 16 bases spanning the gap. Germline V CDR1 and CDR2: MNHEY, SVGEGT. This CDR3 is CASNSVGSEELFF. CDR3 coding DNA: TGTGCCAGCAACTCCGTAGGGTCAGAGGAGCTGTTTTTT.

This clonotype was counted a few times. The chain recombines TRBV2 with TRBJ1-2; no firm D call. V was pared by 1 base and J by 2 bases, with 11 bases between. The V gene's germline CDR1 is SNHLY and CDR2 FYNNEI. CDR3 length equals 15 residues. CDR3 coding DNA: TGTGCCAGCAGTGAAGGTCGAGTTGCCAACTATGGCTACACCTTC. This gives the protein CASSEGRVANYGYTF.

This clonotype was seen at least ten times. The V call is TRBV6-2 or TRBV6-3, the J call TRBJ2-7; 7 bases match TRBD2. The CDR3 contains 15 residues. Per the germline V gene, CDR1 is MNHEY and CDR2 is SVGEGT. With V trimmed by 2 bases and J by 5 bases, 9 bases remained unmatched. CDR3 sequence: CASSYDQRDGDEQYF. The DNA for the CDR3 is TGTGCCAGCAGTTACGACCAGCGGGATGGCGACGAGCAGTACTTC.

The chain combines TRBV2 with TRBJ1-2; D is uncertain. Trimming removed 3 bases from V and 5 bases from J, with 10 bases in between. CDR1 is SNHLY, CDR2 FYNNEI, per germline. This CDR3 spans 13 amino acids. CDR3 residues: CASSDPRDYGYTF. The CDR3, as DNA: TGTGCCAGCAGTGACCCCCGAGATTATGGCTACACCTTC.

This clonotype was picked up many times. The chain is built from TRBV12-3 or TRBV12-4 and TRBJ1-5, with 10 bases identical to TRBD1. This CDR3 region has 15 residues. The V segment lost 4 bases and the J segment 4 bases; nucleotides outside the gene matches: 4. The CDR3 loop reads CASSWGQGRNQPQHF. The CDR3 DNA follows: TGTGCCAGCAGTTGGGGACAGGGGCGGAATCAGCCCCAGCATTTT.

This clonotype was recorded a few times. This chain links TRBV11-2 with TRBJ2-3, with D possibly matching TRBD1 (6 bases). The CDR3 totals 15 residues. Germline CDR1 reads SGHAT; CDR2 reads FQNNGV. The V and J ends lost 2 bases and 4 bases respectively, with 13 bases between them. In DNA form, the CDR3 reads TGTGCCAGCAGCTTAATGGCCAGGGGCGCAGATACGCAGTATTTT. Protein: CASSLMARGADTQYF.

This clonotype was found a few times. The chain employs TRBV6-5 and TRBJ1-4; D remains ambiguous. The CDR3 sequence is 16 residues long. Germline CDR1 reads MNHEY; CDR2 reads SVGAGI. V was pared by 2 bases and J by 6 bases, with 16 bases between. The CDR3 reads CASSYALGSTDEKLFF. The CDR3 nucleotides read TGTGCCAGCAGTTACGCCCTGGGGTCCACTGATGAAAAACTGTTTTTT.

Many counts were recorded for this clonotype. V and J are TRBV29-1 and TRBJ2-6; 7 nucleotides align to TRBD1. The J segment lost 1 base and the V segment lost 7 bases, leaving 1 base of the junction unmatched. The CDR3 has 13 amino acids. The germline CDR1 and CDR2 sequences are SQVTM and ANQGSEA. As DNA, the CDR3 is TGCAGCGCGACAGGGTCTGGGGCCAACGTCCTGACTTTC. Translation: CSATGSGANVLTF.

This clonotype was observed many times. V usage is TRBV5-1 and J usage is TRBJ2-5; TRBD2 aligns across 8 bases. Germline CDR1 and CDR2: SGHRS and YFSETQ. V shed 8 bases, J shed 3 bases, and the junction held 12 bases outside the gene matches. The CDR3 sequence is 15 residues long. CDR3 protein: CASLFTGRAEETQYF. The CDR3 bases are TGCGCCAGTCTCTTTACCGGGAGGGCCGAAGAGACCCAGTACTTC.

In the case of this clonotype: This may arise from a read error, as a much more abundant clone is one base away. This sequence joins TRBV7-2 and TRBJ1-5; TRBD1 might be the D (5 bases). Germline CDR1 SGHTA, CDR2 FQGNSA. This CDR3 spans 13 amino acids. Here the CDR3 DNA reads TGTGCCAGCAGCTTCCGACAGAATCAGCACCAGCATTTT. This sequence encodes CASSFRQNQHQHF. Complete variable domain (other parts from reference TRBV7-2 and TRBJ1-5): GAGVSQSPSNKVTEKGKDVELRCDPISGHTALYWYRQSLGQGLEFLIYFQGNSAPDKSGLPSDRFSAERTGGSVSTLTIQRTQQEDSAVYLCASSFRQNQHQHFGDGTRLSIL.

In this sample, this clonotype turned up many times. This CDR3 is CASSGRGNQPQHF. As DNA, the CDR3 is TGTGCCAGCAGTGGCCGGGGGAATCAGCCCCAGCATTTT. V usage is TRBV2 and J usage is TRBJ1-5, with D possibly matching TRBD1 (5 bases). CDR3 size: 13 residues. V was cut by 4 bases and J by 4 bases, with 8 bases left in between. Per the germline V gene, CDR1 is SNHLY and CDR2 is FYNNEI.